What follows are 29 T cell receptor beta chains derived from one specimen sequenced in a study of cytomegalovirus exposure and HLA in healthy donors. PCR used 60 Vbeta primers and 13 Jbeta primers. Method: immunoSEQ multiplex PCR; TCRdb's copy keeps in-frame clones and lacks some. The sample holds more than 110,000 clones, 70% seen once. Sample: PBMCs. The receptor source for this set is a woman aged 60 to 75 in good health and CMV-seropositive.

The chain has TRBV27 and TRBJ1-2; the match to TRBD1 covers 10 bases. CDR1 is MNHEY and CDR2 is SMNVEV in the germline V gene (reference sequence). The CDR3 is 15 amino acids. V trimming: 6 bases; J trimming: 8 bases; junction bases outside the gene matches: 12. As DNA, the CDR3 is TGTGCCAGCAGCCGAACCGGGACAGGGGTTCGGGGCTACACCTTC. Encoded protein: CASSRTGTGVRGYTF.

V and J are TRBV6-5 and TRBJ2-7; possibly TRBD1 for D (5 bases). Looked up from germline, CDR1 is MNHEY and CDR2 is SVGAGI. This CDR3 has 13 residues. V lost 5 bases and J lost 6, with 14 bases in between. The CDR3 sequence is CASSPAARGEQYF. The CDR3 bases are TGTGCCAGCAGTCCGGCTGCTAGGGGCGAGCAGTACTTC.

This clone was detected only a few times. This chain connects TRBV27 to TRBJ2-7; 7 bases agree with TRBD2. With 5 bases clipped from V and 3 bases from J, the junction kept 7 bases outside the gene matches. The CDR3 spans 14 residues. Germline V gene sequence: CDR1 MNHEY, CDR2 SMNVEV (reference sequence). CDR3: CASSPGLVVYEQYF. The CDR3 DNA follows: TGTGCCAGCAGTCCTGGACTAGTTGTCTACGAGCAGTACTTC.

CDR3 region: CASSFSSGSFETQYF. The CDR3 coding sequence is TGCGCCAGCAGCTTCTCTAGCGGGAGTTTCGAGACCCAGTACTTC. The chain couples TRBV5-1 to TRBJ2-5; TRBD2 matches 10 bases. The CDR3 spans 15 residues. Trimming took 2 bases from V and 5 from J; bases not matched to a gene: 6. Germline-derived CDR1 and CDR2 are SGHRS and YFSETQ.

The V call is TRBV5-1, the J call TRBJ1-2; the D is unclear. Germline V CDR1 and CDR2: SGHRS, YFSETQ. The V gene lost 2 bases and the J gene lost 3 bases, with 8 bases spanning the gap. The CDR3 is made up of 13 amino acids. This chain's CDR3 is CASSFQADYGYTF. The DNA of the CDR3 is TGCGCCAGCAGCTTCCAGGCAGACTATGGCTACACCTTC.

The chain uses TRBV9 and TRBJ2-5; D is possibly TRBD2 (6 bases). Germline CDR1 SGDLS, CDR2 YYNGEE. The ends were cut back, 0 bases at V and 5 bases at J, with 17 bases in the middle. This CDR3 contains 16 residues. The CDR3 DNA follows: TGTGCCAGCAGCGTAGGTATCATGGAGGGTTTGGAGACCCAGTACTTC. Its protein product is CASSVGIMEGLETQYF.

V is TRBV2 and J is TRBJ2-1; 12 bases are shared with TRBD2. The germline V gene encodes CDR1 SNHLY and CDR2 FYNNEI. Unmatched junction bases numbered 9, after V lost 8 bases and J lost 10 bases. This CDR3 spans 14 amino acids. The CDR3 coding sequence is TGTGCCAGCGGGACTAGCGGGTTGGCTGGGGAGCAGTTCTTC. This encodes CASGTSGLAGEQFF.

The V call is TRBV18, the J call TRBJ2-2; TRBD2 matches 14 bases. Germline V CDR1 and CDR2: KGHSH, LQKENI. Trimming at V came to 0 bases and at J to 7 bases, leaving 4 bases not matched to a gene. The CDR3 extends over 17 amino acids. DNA for the CDR3: TGTGCCAGCTCACCACCAGGACTAGCGGGAGGAATCGGGGAGCTGTTTTTT. It specifies CASSPPGLAGGIGELFF. The full variable domain, its missing parts supplied by reference TRBV18 and TRBJ2-2, is NAGVMQNPRHLVRRRGQEARLRCSPMKGHSHVYWYRQLPEEGLKFMVYLQKENIIDESGMPKERFSAEFPKEGPSILRIQQVVRGDSAAYFCASSPPGLAGGIGELFFGEGSRLTVL.

The rearrangement links TRBV7-9 to TRBJ1-2, with 10 bases that match TRBD1. CDR1 SEHNR and CDR2 FQNEAQ come from the germline V gene (reference sequence). This CDR3 contains 16 residues. V was clipped by 5 bases and J by 4 bases; unmatched bases: 10. CDR3 sequence reads: CASSGGQGELSYGYTF. In nucleotides, the CDR3 is TGTGCCAGCAGCGGAGGACAGGGGGAATTGTCCTATGGCTACACCTTC.

The chain employs TRBV27 and TRBJ2-7; 9 bases align to TRBD1. The CDR3 length is 16 residues. Germline V gene lookup returns CDR1 MNHEY and CDR2 SMNVEV (reference sequence). Trimming removed 0 bases from V and 5 bases from J; junction bases left unmatched: 8. The CDR3 bases are TGTGCCAGCAGTTTATCCTCCGGGACAGGGTTCCACGAGCAGTACTTC. Its translation is CASSLSSGTGFHEQYF.

The V call is TRBV4-1, the J call TRBJ2-7, with a weak D call TRBD1 (5 bases). Trimming removed 1 base at V and 3 bases at J, with 19 bases between. The CDR3 consists of 17 residues. Germline CDR1 reads MGHRA; CDR2 reads YSYEKL. CDR3 residues: CASSQVLDPGTGYEQYF. CDR3 sequence (DNA): TGCGCCAGCAGCCAAGTCCTTGATCCGGGCACAGGCTACGAGCAGTACTTC.

This clone turned up a few times. This sequence joins TRBV5-4 and TRBJ1-2; 8 positions agree with TRBD1. The trim removed 2 bases at V and 0 bases at J, leaving 3 bases unmatched. This CDR3 is 15 amino acids long. Germline V gene data show CDR1 as SGHNT and CDR2 as YYREEE (reference sequence). The CDR3 loop reads CASSLQGGANYGYTF. CDR3 bases: TGTGCCAGCAGCTTACAGGGGGGAGCTAACTATGGCTACACCTTC.

This chain joins TRBV6-1 and TRBJ1-4, with D perhaps TRBD1 (6 bases). V dropped 1 base and J dropped 10 bases, with 10 bases sitting between them. CDR1 is MNHNS, CDR2 SASEGT, per germline. The CDR3 contains 13 residues. This chain's CDR3 is CASSEGSGAKLFF. DNA of the CDR3: TGTGCCAGCAGTGAAGGGTCAGGGGCAAAACTGTTTTTT.

The chain joins TRBV11-3 to TRBJ2-1, with TRBD1 matching 11 bases. Trimming took 0 bases from V and 7 from J; bases not matched to a gene: 2. Germline values: CDR1 SGHNT, CDR2 YENEEA. This CDR3 spans 15 amino acids. The CDR3 loop reads CASSLEGQGANEQFF. DNA for the CDR3: TGTGCCAGCAGCTTAGAAGGACAGGGGGCGAATGAGCAGTTCTTC.

The table lists this clone with a few counts. This sequence joins TRBV11-2 and TRBJ2-3; the D gene is possibly TRBD2 (6 bases). Germline V gene lookup returns CDR1 SGHAT and CDR2 FQNNGV. This CDR3 comprises 14 residues. Trimming took off 3 bases at V and 0 bases at J, with 7 bases between the two ends. The CDR3 sequence is CASSFGTSTDTQYF. The CDR3 bases are TGTGCCAGCAGCTTCGGGACTAGCACAGATACGCAGTATTTT.

This chain connects TRBV18 to TRBJ2-7; D is possibly TRBD2 (6 bases). V was clipped by 2 bases and J by 6 bases, with 11 bases between them. Germline V gives CDR1 KGHSH, CDR2 LQKENI. The CDR3 has 13 amino acids. CDR3 coding DNA: TGTGCCAGCTCACCATCCGCGGGGACCGAGCAGTACTTC. It is translated as CASSPSAGTEQYF.

The rearrangement links TRBV5-1 to TRBJ1-2; no reliable D call. V gave up 4 bases and J gave up 6 bases, with 13 bases separating them. Germline loops: CDR1 SGHRS, CDR2 YFSETQ. The CDR3 is made up of 13 amino acids. For the CDR3, the DNA is TGCGCCAGCAGCCGAGTCGGGGAGAATGGCTACACCTTC. This gives the protein CASSRVGENGYTF.

The rearrangement uses TRBV5-6 and TRBJ1-5; no reliable D call. Germline-derived CDR1 and CDR2 are SGHDT and YYEEEE. The CDR3 sequence is 15 residues long. V was trimmed by 0 bases and J by 6 bases, leaving 13 bases between them. This CDR3 reads CASSLARGPSQPQHF. The CDR3 coding sequence is TGTGCCAGCAGCTTGGCCAGAGGGCCTAGTCAGCCCCAGCATTTT.

The chain uses TRBV28 and TRBJ1-1; 8 positions agree with TRBD1. V shed 6 bases, J shed 7 bases, and the junction held 7 bases outside the gene matches. Germline V gene sequence: CDR1 MDHEN, CDR2 SYDVKM. This CDR3 is built from 13 residues. The DNA of the CDR3 is TGTGCCAGCAGCCTACAGGGGGAAGTTGAAGCTTTCTTT. Protein sequence: CASSLQGEVEAFF.

The gene calls are TRBV6-5 and TRBJ1-1; the match to TRBD1 covers 8 bases. Germline CDR1 is MNHEY and CDR2 is SVGAGI. The CDR3 length is 14 residues. V gave up 6 bases and J gave up 4 bases; unmatched junction bases: 7. The CDR3 DNA is TGTGCCAGCAGCTACGGACAGGGTGTCACTGAAGCTTTCTTT. Translating it yields CASSYGQGVTEAFF.

The CDR3 protein is CASSLQGNTGELFF. The CDR3 DNA is TGTGCCAGCAGCCTCCAGGGGAACACCGGGGAGCTGTTTTTT. The chain links TRBV28 to TRBJ2-2, with D perhaps matching TRBD1 (5 bases). The V and J ends lost 6 bases and 1 base respectively, with 9 bases between them. The CDR3 consists of 14 residues. Looked up from germline, CDR1 is MDHEN and CDR2 is SYDVKM.

This chain connects TRBV28 to TRBJ2-7; TRBD2 agrees at 7 bases. The V and J ends lost 7 bases and 5 bases, in that order; junction bases with no gene match: 17. This CDR3 is 16 amino acids long. Germline CDR1 and CDR2: MDHEN and SYDVKM. This CDR3 is CASKDAGGGASHEQYF. The CDR3 nucleotides are TGTGCCAGCAAAGACGCTGGGGGGGGAGCTTCCCACGAGCAGTACTTC.

The rearrangement joins TRBV6-1 to TRBJ2-3; 7 nucleotides line up with TRBD2. Germline V gene data show CDR1 as MNHNS and CDR2 as SASEGT. The CDR3 has 14 amino acids. Germline trimming cut 6 bases from V and 3 bases from J; bases unmatched to any gene: 6. Here the CDR3 DNA reads TGTGCCAGCAGATATAGCGGGCCGACAGATACGCAGTATTTT. It is translated as CASRYSGPTDTQYF.

The rearrangement links TRBV18 to TRBJ2-1; TRBD2 matches 11 bases. Germline V gene sequence: CDR1 KGHSH, CDR2 LQKENI. The CDR3 is made up of 15 amino acids. Trimming removed 3 bases from V and 10 bases from J; junction bases left unmatched: 8. DNA for the CDR3: TGTGCCAGCTCACCGGCGGGACTAGCGGTTGGGGAGCAGTTCTTC. Residues: CASSPAGLAVGEQFF.

The chain is built from TRBV5-1 and TRBJ2-3, with D unresolved. With 0 bases removed from V and 0 bases from J, the gap between germline ends came to 11 bases. CDR1 SGHRS and CDR2 YFSETQ come from the germline V gene. This CDR3 region has 16 residues. DNA for the CDR3: TGCGCCAGCAGCTTGGGAGTAGCAACTAGCACAGATACGCAGTATTTT. It is translated as CASSLGVATSTDTQYF.

For this clone: At the DNA level, this CDR3 is encoded by other sequences in the same sample as well. The chain links TRBV18 to TRBJ1-2, with D tentatively TRBD1 (5 bases). CDR1 is KGHSH, CDR2 LQKENI, per germline. The CDR3 totals 13 residues. Trimming removed 0 bases at V and 4 bases at J, with 6 bases between. The CDR3 reads CASSPPGGYGYTF. CDR3 in DNA: TGTGCCAGCTCACCACCCGGGGGCTATGGCTACACCTTC.

This rearrangement joins TRBV6-5 to TRBJ2-7; TRBD2 aligns across 10 bases. There are 16 residues in the CDR3. Germline CDR1 reads MNHEY; CDR2 reads SVGAGI. The V gene end was trimmed by 2 bases and the J gene end by 3 bases; junction bases not matched to a gene: 7. CDR3 loop: CASSYKWLAGVYEQYF. CDR3 sequence (DNA): TGTGCCAGCAGTTACAAATGGCTAGCGGGAGTCTACGAGCAGTACTTC.

The chain employs TRBV9 and TRBJ2-3, with TRBD2 matching over 12 bases. The V and J ends lost 4 bases and 0 bases, in that order; junction bases with no gene match: 12. Germline assignment: CDR1 SGDLS and CDR2 YYNGEE. The CDR3 totals 19 residues. CDR3 protein: CASSPRGLAGGLSTDTQYF. CDR3 coding DNA: TGTGCCAGCAGCCCCAGAGGGCTAGCGGGAGGGTTGAGCACAGATACGCAGTATTTT.

This clone was observed a handful of times. The CDR3 DNA is TGTGCCATCAGTGAGTCTCCAGGCTCTGGGGCCAACGTCCTGACTTTC. Translated: CAISESPGSGANVLTF. The V call is TRBV10-3, the J call TRBJ2-6; D uncertain. The CDR3 is 16 residues long. The V gene's germline CDR1 is ENHRY and CDR2 SYGVKD. With 0 bases removed from V and 0 bases from J, the gap between germline ends came to 6 bases.